The rows below give T cell receptor beta chains drawn from one sample of a study of cytomegalovirus exposure and HLA in healthy donors. Profiling relied on immunoSEQ multiplex PCR, and the TCRdb table lists in-frame clones only, not all of them. Of more than 150,000 clones in the sample, approximately 88% were seen once. Sequencing was done on a sample of PBMCs. The source of these receptors is a boy between 10 and 17 years old in good health and CMV-seronegative. CDR3s include the opening cysteine and the closing phenylalanine or tryptophan. A D gene is named only where the DNA matches it firmly. The size field is filled for only some rows; it gives once, few, many or a size class.

v_gene: TRBV5-1
abundance: few
d_gene: TRBD2
j_gene: TRBJ2-7
len: 15
CDR3aa: CASSLGSGVNYEQYF
CDR3nt: TGCGCCAGCAGCTTGGGTAGCGGGGTTAACTACGAGCAGTACTTC

v_gene: TRBV9
abundance: once
d_gene: TRBD1
j_gene: TRBJ1-5
len: 15
CDR3aa: CASSAGTGLNQPQHF
CDR3nt: TGTGCCAGCAGCGCCGGGACAGGACTCAATCAGCCCCAGCATTTT

v_gene: TRBV5-1
abundance: -
d_gene: -
j_gene: TRBJ1-4
len: 15
CDR3aa: CASSLSRVTNEKLFF
CDR3nt: TGCGCCAGCAGCTTGAGCCGGGTAACTAATGAAAAACTGTTTTTT

v_gene: TRBV27
abundance: -
d_gene: -
j_gene: TRBJ1-3
len: 15
CDR3aa: CRLPREKGPGNTIYF
CDR3nt: TGCCGACTTCCCCGGGAAAAAGGCCCTGGAAACACCATATATTTT

v_gene: TRBV2
abundance: -
d_gene: TRBD1
j_gene: TRBJ2-7
len: 15
CDR3aa: CASSEWGQGDYEQYF
CDR3nt: TGTGCCAGCAGTGAATGGGGACAGGGTGACTACGAGCAGTACTTC

v_gene: TRBV9
abundance: -
d_gene: -
j_gene: TRBJ1-2
len: 12
CDR3aa: CASSVAVGGYTF
CDR3nt: TGTGCCAGCAGCGTAGCTGTCGGGGGCTACACCTTC

v_gene: TRBV11-2
abundance: -
d_gene: -
j_gene: TRBJ2-7
len: 11
CDR3aa: CASSLGTEQYF
CDR3nt: TGTGCCAGCAGCTTAGGAACAGAGCAGTACTTC

v_gene: TRBV6-5
abundance: -
d_gene: -
j_gene: TRBJ2-3
len: 14
CDR3aa: CASSRPGGADTQYF
CDR3nt: TGTGCCAGCAGTCGACCGGGGGGCGCAGATACGCAGTATTTT

v_gene: TRBV27
abundance: -
d_gene: -
j_gene: TRBJ2-7
len: 15
CDR3aa: CASSLGGGPLREQYF
CDR3nt: TGTGCCAGCAGTTTAGGGGGGGGCCCCTTACGCGAGCAGTACTTC

v_gene: TRBV2
abundance: -
d_gene: -
j_gene: TRBJ2-1
len: 12
CDR3aa: CASSDFGYEQFF
CDR3nt: TGTGCCAGCAGTGATTTCGGGTACGAGCAGTTCTTC

v_gene: TRBV15
abundance: -
d_gene: -
j_gene: TRBJ2-1
len: 15
CDR3aa: CATSRLDNSYNEQFF
CDR3nt: TGTGCCACCAGCAGACTAGATAACTCCTACAATGAGCAGTTCTTC

v_gene: TRBV16
abundance: -
d_gene: -
j_gene: TRBJ1-1
len: 11
CDR3aa: CASSRSTEAFF
CDR3nt: TGTGCCAGCAGCCGGAGCACTGAAGCTTTCTTT

v_gene: TRBV27
abundance: -
d_gene: -
j_gene: TRBJ1-1
len: 14
CDR3aa: CAIKQGHMNTEAFF
CDR3nt: TGTGCCATCAAACAGGGTCACATGAACACTGAAGCTTTCTTT

v_gene: TRBV4-2
abundance: -
d_gene: -
j_gene: TRBJ2-1
len: 17
CDR3aa: CASSQGPVPGLGDEQFF
CDR3nt: TGTGCCAGCAGCCAGGGCCCCGTCCCTGGACTTGGGGATGAGCAGTTCTTC

v_gene: TRBV29-1
abundance: -
d_gene: TRBD1
j_gene: TRBJ2-3
len: 16
CDR3aa: CSVESWDRGSWDTQYF
CDR3nt: TGCAGCGTTGAATCCTGGGACAGGGGTTCGTGGGATACGCAGTATTTT

v_gene: TRBV5-1
abundance: -
d_gene: -
j_gene: TRBJ1-1
len: 13
CDR3aa: CASSPTGITEAFF
CDR3nt: TGCGCCAGCAGCCCCACAGGGATCACTGAAGCTTTCTTT

v_gene: TRBV19
abundance: -
d_gene: -
j_gene: TRBJ1-1
len: 13
CDR3aa: CASSISVNTEAFF
CDR3nt: TGTGCCAGTAGTATTTCGGTGAACACTGAAGCTTTCTTT

v_gene: TRBV19
abundance: -
d_gene: -
j_gene: TRBJ1-2
len: 15
CDR3aa: CASSLSTAANYGYTF
CDR3nt: TGTGCCAGTAGTCTCTCGACAGCAGCTAACTATGGCTACACCTTC

v_gene: TRBV9
abundance: -
d_gene: -
j_gene: TRBJ1-4
len: 17
CDR3aa: CASSVEPFDSTNEKLFF
CDR3nt: TGTGCCAGCAGCGTAGAACCTTTTGACTCAACTAATGAAAAACTGTTTTTT

v_gene: TRBV5-1
abundance: -
d_gene: TRBD2
j_gene: TRBJ2-7
len: 16
CDR3aa: CASSYGSQGGSYEQYF
CDR3nt: TGCGCCAGCAGCTATGGTTCCCAGGGAGGGTCCTACGAGCAGTACTTC

v_gene: TRBV9
abundance: -
d_gene: TRBD1
j_gene: TRBJ1-1
len: 15
CDR3aa: CASSGDRGHDTEAFF
CDR3nt: TGTGCCAGCAGTGGGGACAGGGGGCACGACACTGAAGCTTTCTTT

v_gene: TRBV7-3
abundance: -
d_gene: TRBD2
j_gene: TRBJ2-7
len: 15
CDR3aa: CASSLQRGAPYEQYF
CDR3nt: TGTGCCAGCAGCTTACAGCGGGGGGCCCCCTACGAGCAGTACTTC

v_gene: TRBV7-3
abundance: -
d_gene: TRBD1
j_gene: TRBJ1-3
len: 15
CDR3aa: CASSRGDSSGNTIYF
CDR3nt: TGTGCCAGCAGCCGCGGGGACAGCTCGGGAAACACCATATATTTT

v_gene: TRBV19
abundance: -
d_gene: TRBD2
j_gene: TRBJ2-7
len: 13
CDR3aa: CASSTSGSYEQYF
CDR3nt: TGTGCCAGTAGTACTAGCGGGAGTTACGAGCAGTACTTC

v_gene: TRBV7-9
abundance: few
d_gene: TRBD1
j_gene: TRBJ1-2
len: 14
CDR3aa: CSSSFGTGSDGYTF
CDR3nt: TGTTCCAGCAGCTTCGGGACAGGGTCGGATGGCTACACCTTC

v_gene: TRBV7-9
abundance: -
d_gene: -
j_gene: TRBJ2-3
len: 16
CDR3aa: CASSLAARSSTDTQYF
CDR3nt: TGTGCCAGCAGCTTAGCGGCCAGATCTAGCACAGATACGCAGTATTTT

v_gene: TRBV6-5
abundance: -
d_gene: TRBD1
j_gene: TRBJ2-7
len: 15
CDR3aa: CASSFTGTGMYEQYF
CDR3nt: TGTGCCAGCAGTTTCACCGGGACAGGGATGTACGAGCAGTACTTC

v_gene: TRBV5-1
abundance: -
d_gene: -
j_gene: TRBJ2-1
len: 14
CDR3aa: CASSSDREVDEQFF
CDR3nt: TGCGCCAGCAGCTCCGACAGGGAGGTCGATGAGCAGTTCTTC

v_gene: TRBV7-3
abundance: few
d_gene: TRBD2
j_gene: TRBJ2-1
len: 17
CDR3aa: CASSPLLAGGPRDEQFF
CDR3nt: TGTGCCAGCAGCCCGTTACTAGCGGGAGGGCCTCGAGATGAGCAGTTCTTC

v_gene: TRBV7-9
abundance: -
d_gene: TRBD1
j_gene: TRBJ1-5
len: 15
CDR3aa: CASSLDRGSNQPQHF
CDR3nt: TGTGCCAGCAGCTTAGACAGGGGGAGCAATCAGCCCCAGCATTTT

v_gene: TRBV2
abundance: -
d_gene: TRBD2
j_gene: TRBJ2-7
len: 15
CDR3aa: CASSELAGGPDEQYF
CDR3nt: TGTGCCAGCAGTGAACTAGCGGGGGGGCCTGACGAGCAGTACTTC

v_gene: TRBV7-6
abundance: -
d_gene: TRBD1
j_gene: TRBJ1-6
len: 15
CDR3aa: CASRGGTDSNSPLHF
CDR3nt: TGTGCCAGCAGAGGCGGGACAGACTCTAATTCACCCCTCCACTTT

v_gene: TRBV5-1
abundance: -
d_gene: -
j_gene: TRBJ1-6
len: 15
CDR3aa: CASSLDRSYNSPLHF
CDR3nt: TGCGCCAGCAGCCTCGACAGGTCCTATAATTCACCCCTCCACTTT

v_gene: TRBV4-1
abundance: -
d_gene: TRBD2
j_gene: TRBJ2-3
len: 15
CDR3aa: CASSQAPRGEDTQYF
CDR3nt: TGCGCCAGCAGCCAAGCCCCCCGGGGGGAGGATACGCAGTATTTT

v_gene: TRBV5-1
abundance: -
d_gene: -
j_gene: TRBJ1-2
len: 14
CDR3aa: CASSLTSSSYGYTF
CDR3nt: TGCGCCAGCAGCTTAACGTCCTCTAGCTATGGCTACACCTTC

v_gene: TRBV25-1
abundance: -
d_gene: -
j_gene: TRBJ2-1
len: 15
CDR3aa: CASSGSGQGYNEQFF
CDR3nt: TGTGCCAGCAGTGGATCGGGACAAGGCTACAATGAGCAGTTCTTC

v_gene: TRBV7-6
abundance: -
d_gene: TRBD2
j_gene: TRBJ2-5
len: 15
CDR3aa: CASSLNSGSAETQYF
CDR3nt: TGTGCCAGCAGCTTAAATAGCGGGAGCGCTGAGACCCAGTACTTC

v_gene: TRBV9
abundance: once
d_gene: -
j_gene: TRBJ2-1
len: 14
CDR3aa: CASSVGPRANEQFF
CDR3nt: TGTGCCAGCAGCGTAGGGCCGAGGGCCAATGAGCAGTTCTTC

v_gene: TRBV5-5
abundance: -
d_gene: TRBD1
j_gene: TRBJ1-2
len: 14
CDR3aa: CASSLKGAFYGYTF
CDR3nt: TGTGCCAGCAGCTTGAAGGGGGCGTTCTATGGCTACACCTTC

v_gene: TRBV28
abundance: -
d_gene: -
j_gene: TRBJ1-2
len: 14
CDR3aa: CASSSGRATRGYTF
CDR3nt: TGTGCCAGCAGCTCTGGCAGGGCCACGAGGGGCTACACCTTC

v_gene: TRBV5-6
abundance: once
d_gene: TRBD1
j_gene: TRBJ2-7
len: 15
CDR3aa: CASSLLGQSSYEQYF
CDR3nt: TGTGCCAGCAGCTTGTTGGGACAGAGCTCCTACGAGCAGTACTTC

v_gene: TRBV5-1
abundance: -
d_gene: TRBD2
j_gene: TRBJ2-1
len: 17
CDR3aa: CASSTQRPGLAGGVQFF
CDR3nt: TGCGCCAGCAGCACCCAAAGACCGGGACTAGCGGGAGGGGTCCAGTTCTTC

v_gene: TRBV2
abundance: -
d_gene: TRBD2
j_gene: TRBJ2-7
len: 16
CDR3aa: CASSTGLAGNPGEQYF
CDR3nt: TGTGCCAGCAGTACGGGACTAGCGGGAAATCCTGGCGAGCAGTACTTC

v_gene: TRBV29-1
abundance: -
d_gene: -
j_gene: TRBJ2-1
len: 12
CDR3aa: CSLWASGNEQFF
CDR3nt: TGCAGCCTTTGGGCTTCGGGGAATGAGCAGTTCTTC

v_gene: TRBV29-1
abundance: -
d_gene: -
j_gene: TRBJ2-7
len: 11
CDR3aa: CSVVASYEQYF
CDR3nt: TGCAGCGTGGTAGCTTCCTACGAGCAGTACTTC

v_gene: TRBV29-1
abundance: -
d_gene: TRBD2
j_gene: TRBJ2-7
len: 11
CDR3aa: CSVREGPEQYF
CDR3nt: TGCAGCGTGAGGGAGGGCCCCGAGCAGTACTTC

v_gene: TRBV19
abundance: -
d_gene: TRBD2
j_gene: TRBJ2-3
len: 15
CDR3aa: CASSIVAGGPDTQYF
CDR3nt: TGTGCCAGTAGTATAGTAGCGGGAGGGCCAGATACGCAGTATTTT

v_gene: TRBV5-4
abundance: once
d_gene: -
j_gene: TRBJ1-2
len: 13
CDR3aa: CASSTTGHYGYTF
CDR3nt: TGTGCCAGCAGCACTACAGGGCACTATGGCTACACCTTC

v_gene: TRBV7-6
abundance: -
d_gene: -
j_gene: TRBJ2-5
len: 16
CDR3aa: CASSSRVGAHQETQYF
CDR3nt: TGTGCCAGCAGCTCCCGGGTAGGGGCCCACCAAGAGACCCAGTACTTC

v_gene: TRBV19
abundance: -
d_gene: -
j_gene: TRBJ2-7
len: 14
CDR3aa: CASSQDRITYEQYF
CDR3nt: TGTGCCAGTAGTCAGGACAGAATTACCTACGAGCAGTACTTC

v_gene: TRBV29-1
abundance: -
d_gene: -
j_gene: TRBJ2-1
len: 16
CDR3aa: CSVEALTSRTYNEQFF
CDR3nt: TGCAGCGTTGAAGCTCTGACCTCCAGGACCTACAATGAGCAGTTCTTC

v_gene: TRBV9
abundance: -
d_gene: TRBD1
j_gene: TRBJ1-5
len: 15
CDR3aa: CASSVGQGNNQPQHF
CDR3nt: TGTGCCAGCAGCGTAGGACAGGGGAACAATCAGCCCCAGCATTTT

v_gene: TRBV19
abundance: -
d_gene: -
j_gene: TRBJ1-1
len: 14
CDR3aa: CASSILGVGTEAFF
CDR3nt: TGTGCCAGTAGTATATTGGGTGTCGGGACTGAAGCTTTCTTT

v_gene: TRBV5-6
abundance: -
d_gene: TRBD1
j_gene: TRBJ1-2
len: 13
CDR3aa: CASSEQGVYGYTF
CDR3nt: TGTGCCAGCAGCGAGCAGGGGGTCTATGGCTACACCTTC

v_gene: TRBV30
abundance: -
d_gene: -
j_gene: TRBJ2-7
len: 10
CDR3aa: CAWSQDEQYF
CDR3nt: TGTGCCTGGAGTCAGGACGAGCAGTACTTC

v_gene: TRBV4-3
abundance: -
d_gene: -
j_gene: TRBJ2-1
len: 12
CDR3aa: CASSQALNEQFF
CDR3nt: TGCGCCAGCAGCCAAGCCCTCAATGAGCAGTTCTTC

v_gene: TRBV7-3
abundance: -
d_gene: TRBD1
j_gene: TRBJ2-1
len: 13
CDR3aa: CASSQTGVNEQFF
CDR3nt: TGTGCCAGCAGCCAGACAGGGGTCAATGAGCAGTTCTTC